This TCR beta chain was observed in a study of blood T cell repertoires in COVID-19. For the study at large: The United States, Italy and Spain provided the acute and convalescent COVID-19 samples. The analysed material was cDNA or gDNA that came from T cells, B-cell-depleted T cells, or PBMCs.

Looked up from germline, CDR1 is SNHLY and CDR2 is FYNNEI. The CDR3 spans 11 residues. The ends were cut back, 3 bases at V and 5 bases at J, with 5 bases in the middle. In the source study's methods: Amplification of reference gene primers was used by the study to estimate nucleated cell counts. Only in-frame clones appear in the TCRdb table, and some are missing; sequencing was by immunoSEQ multiplex PCR. V, J and clone size derive from that table, while D and trimming were established from the DNA sequence. The table shows 130,000 or so clones, with roughly 84% occurring only once. The TCR sequence derives from a man aged 55 to 70 with acute or convalescent COVID-19. Sequences were obtained from peripheral blood. This chain links TRBV2 with TRBJ2-7, with D maybe TRBD2 (5 bases). The CDR3 is CASSERDEQYF. CDR3 in DNA: TGTGCCAGCAGTGAGAGGGACGAGCAGTACTTC.